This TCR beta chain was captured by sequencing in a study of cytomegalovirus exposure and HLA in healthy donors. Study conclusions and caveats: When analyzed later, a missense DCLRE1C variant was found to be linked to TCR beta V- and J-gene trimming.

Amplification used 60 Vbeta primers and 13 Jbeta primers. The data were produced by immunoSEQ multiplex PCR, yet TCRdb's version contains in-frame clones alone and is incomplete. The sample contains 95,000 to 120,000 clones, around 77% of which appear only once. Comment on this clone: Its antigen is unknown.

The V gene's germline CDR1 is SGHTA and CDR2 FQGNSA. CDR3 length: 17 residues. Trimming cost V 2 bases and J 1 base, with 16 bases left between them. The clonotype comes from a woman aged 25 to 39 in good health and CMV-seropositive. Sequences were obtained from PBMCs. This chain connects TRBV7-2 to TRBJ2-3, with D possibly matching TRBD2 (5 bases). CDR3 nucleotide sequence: TGTGCCAGCAGCTTAACCCCCACTAGTTGGGGCACAGATACGCAGTATTTT. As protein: CASSLTPTSWGTDTQYF.